This T cell receptor beta chain was recovered during a study of Graves' ophthalmopathy and Graves' hyperthyroidism. About the research overall: At initial diagnosis, peripheral blood was obtained, and this preceded any treatment. Study-level findings and limits: In predicting ophthalmopathy progression, the model reached 65% to 71% sensitivity and 72% to 80% specificity. Most thyroid-expanded clonotypes exceeding 0.001 frequency were also found in blood.

The CDR3 is 16 residues long. CDR1 is SGHTA and CDR2 is FQGNSA in the germline V gene. Trimming shortened V by 6 bases and J by 1 base, and 16 bases separated the two germline ends. Patients were excluded if they had other autoimmune diseases or uncontrolled infections, and likewise if pregnancy or lactation applied. As regards this clonotype: The antigen remains unidentified.

Amplification targeted the TCR beta CDR3 regions, with RNA transcripts as the source material. First-round RT-PCR relied on HTBI primers, and a second-round multiplex PCR came next. TCRdb reprocessed the multiplex PCR reads via MiXCR and lists one record per CDR3 protein. Among about 740,000 distinct CDR3 sequences, around 40% were seen once, and the ten largest hold around 40%. The chain carries TRBV7-2 and TRBJ1-3; tentative D call: TRBD1 (6 bases). Sequencing was performed on peripheral blood. The clonotype originates from an adult man with Graves' ophthalmopathy. The CDR3, as DNA: TGTGCCAGCAGTCCTCTATCAGGGGTGTCTGGAAACACCATATATTTT. Its translation is CASSPLSGVSGNTIYF.